The rows below give T cell receptor beta chains drawn from one sample of a study of blood T cell repertoires in COVID-19. TCRdb's table, derived via immunoSEQ multiplex PCR, lists solely in-frame clones and lacks some. The data contain some 190,000 clones, 75% to 85% of them seen just once; the ten biggest clones take up about 4.3%. What was sequenced was PBMCs or T cells enriched from blood (not recorded which). These receptors were collected from a man aged 25 to 40 with acute COVID-19. Each CDR3 is given with its conserved first and last residue. The D gene is left open where the match is weak. Size is omitted from some rows. Given values are once, few, many or a class for expanded clones.

CDR3 protein	CDR3 DNA	J gene	clone size	D gene	V gene
CASSQETGNSPLHF	TGCGCCAGCAGCCAAGAAACAGGGAATTCACCCCTCCACTTT	TRBJ1-6	NA	NA	TRBV4-1
CASSEGQGHGNTIYF	TGTGCCAGCAGCGAGGGACAGGGGCATGGAAACACCATATATTTT	TRBJ1-3	many	TRBD1	TRBV5-5
CAISESLVKAGAGTEAFF	TGTGCCATCAGTGAGTCTTTGGTCAAGGCAGGGGCAGGGACTGAAGCTTTCTTT	TRBJ1-1	NA	NA	TRBV10-3
CASRDRGQNTEAFF	TGTGCCAGCAGGGACAGGGGGCAAAACACTGAAGCTTTCTTT	TRBJ1-1	NA	TRBD1	TRBV6-6
CASSSSDTQYF	TGTGCCAGCAGTTCTTCAGATACGCAGTATTTT	TRBJ2-3	few	NA	TRBV27
CASSLAGRYEQYF	TGTGCCAGTTCCTTGGCGGGGAGGTACGAGCAGTACTTC	TRBJ2-7	NA	NA	TRBV6-5
CASSLPGGYEQYF	TGTGCCAGCAGCCTACCGGGGGGTTACGAGCAGTACTTC	TRBJ2-7	few	TRBD2	TRBV11-2
CASSSLPVSIGYTF	TGTGCCAGCAGTTCCTTGCCGGTCTCTATTGGCTACACCTTC	TRBJ1-2	NA	NA	TRBV27
CASSPGASGGRETQYF	TGTGCCAGCAGCCCAGGCGCTAGCGGGGGGAGGGAGACCCAGTACTTC	TRBJ2-5	NA	TRBD2	TRBV7-2
CASSSTTGAGFNSPLHF	TGTGCCAGCAGCTCGACGACAGGGGCAGGGTTTAATTCACCCCTCCACTTT	TRBJ1-6	NA	TRBD1	TRBV7-9
CASRKGTGHYGYTF	TGTGCCAGCAGAAAGGGAACAGGGCACTATGGCTACACCTTC	TRBJ1-2	NA	NA	TRBV2
CASTRELGGGYGYTF	TGTGCCAGTACTCGGGAGTTAGGGGGGGGCTATGGCTACACCTTC	TRBJ1-2	NA	NA	TRBV19
CASSVGAGRKSTEAFF	TGTGCCAGCAGCGTAGGGGCAGGGAGGAAGAGCACTGAAGCTTTCTTT	TRBJ1-1	NA	NA	TRBV9
CASSLRRIAGAQETQYF	TGCGCCAGCAGCTTGAGACGGATAGCGGGGGCCCAAGAGACCCAGTACTTC	TRBJ2-5	once	TRBD2	TRBV5-1
CASSMGQGVFYGYTF	TGTGCCAGCAGTATGGGACAGGGGGTTTTCTATGGCTACACCTTC	TRBJ1-2	NA	TRBD1	TRBV27
CASSLRAGYEQYF	TGTGCCAGCAGCTTGAGGGCGGGTTACGAGCAGTACTTC	TRBJ2-7	NA	NA	TRBV5-6
CASSLSPGGDETQYF	TGTGCCAGCAGCTTATCCCCAGGGGGCGATGAGACCCAGTACTTC	TRBJ2-5	NA	TRBD1	TRBV11-1
CAIRGGSTEAFF	TGTGCCATCAGGGGGGGGTCCACTGAAGCTTTCTTT	TRBJ1-1	NA	NA	TRBV10-3
CASTPRGSNTEAFF	TGCGCCAGCACACCCAGGGGGTCGAACACTGAAGCTTTCTTT	TRBJ1-1	NA	TRBD1	TRBV4-1
CASSFSDRPYEQYF	TGTGCCAGCAGCTTCAGCGACAGACCCTACGAGCAGTACTTC	TRBJ2-7	many	NA	TRBV7-9
CASTFLQGNYGYTF	TGTGCCAGCACCTTCCTTCAGGGAAACTATGGCTACACCTTC	TRBJ1-2	NA	NA	TRBV6-6
CASSLYESNEQFF	TGTGCCAGCAGTTTATACGAGAGCAATGAGCAGTTCTTC	TRBJ2-1	NA	NA	TRBV12-3/TRBV12-4
CASSLKQAGEKLFF	TGTGCCAGCAGCTTAAAACAGGCCGGTGAAAAACTGTTTTTT	TRBJ1-4	NA	NA	TRBV7-9
CASSSRLLYEQYF	TGTGCCAGCAGCTCGAGACTGTTGTACGAGCAGTACTTC	TRBJ2-7	few	NA	TRBV11-2
CASSLADRAYTEAFF	TGTGCCAGCAGTTTAGCTGACAGGGCTTACACTGAAGCTTTCTTT	TRBJ1-1	NA	TRBD1	TRBV6-2/TRBV6-3
CASSLGLAGGRGTNEQFF	TGTGCCAGCAGCTTGGGACTAGCGGGGGGCCGGGGCACCAATGAGCAGTTCTTC	TRBJ2-1	few	TRBD2	TRBV7-2
CASSQRGNTDTQYF	TGTGCCAGCAGCCAACGGGGGAATACAGATACGCAGTATTTT	TRBJ2-3	NA	NA	TRBV3-1/TRBV3-2
CASSEEGGAATEAFF	TGTGCCAGCAGTGAGGAAGGGGGCGCGGCCACTGAAGCTTTCTTT	TRBJ1-1	NA	TRBD1	TRBV9
CASSQGQGTDTQYF	TGCGCCAGCAGCCAAGGACAGGGCACAGATACGCAGTATTTT	TRBJ2-3	NA	TRBD1	TRBV5-1
CASTALRLNGYTF	TGTGCCAGCACTGCCTTGAGACTCAATGGCTACACCTTC	TRBJ1-2	few	NA	TRBV5-6
CASSLGQGAMNTEAFF	TGTGCCAGCAGCTTGGGACAGGGGGCTATGAACACTGAAGCTTTCTTT	TRBJ1-1	once	TRBD1	TRBV5-4
CASSLQGGNQPQHF	TGTGCCAGCTCACTACAGGGTGGCAATCAGCCCCAGCATTTT	TRBJ1-5	once	NA	TRBV18
CASGLVSSNEQFF	TGTGCTAGTGGTTTGGTATCCTCGAATGAGCAGTTCTTC	TRBJ2-1	few	NA	TRBV12-5
CASKVGGLANGANVLTF	TGTGCCAGCAAAGTGGGCGGACTAGCGAACGGGGCCAACGTCCTGACTTTC	TRBJ2-6	NA	TRBD2	TRBV27
CASWDREGNNEQFF	TGTGCCAGCTGGGACAGGGAGGGGAACAATGAGCAGTTCTTC	TRBJ2-1	NA	TRBD1	TRBV28
CASSLDGMDRGRTEAFF	TGTGCCAGCAGCTTAGATGGGATGGACAGGGGGCGGACTGAAGCTTTCTTT	TRBJ1-1	NA	TRBD1	TRBV5-4
CASSRDYNYEQYF	TGTGCCAGCTCTCGGGACTACAATTACGAGCAGTACTTC	TRBJ2-7	NA	TRBD2	TRBV2